A selection of T cell receptor beta chains follows, all from one sample in a study of shared clonotypes between healthy human individuals. The table came from immunoSEQ multiplex PCR; TCRdb's copy has only in-frame clones and leaves some out. Of about 730,000 clones listed, 55% to 80% were seen once; the top ten hold under 2%. The sample was memory CD4+ T cells sorted from blood. These receptors were taken from a woman aged 25 to 39 in good health. Both conserved end residues are part of each CDR3. The D gene is left open where the match is weak. Clone size appears in some rows only: once, few, many, or a class for an expanded clone.

>NA|NA|TRBJ1-5|TRBV28
CASSRRRQNQPQHF
TGTGCCAGCAGTCGGCGACGACAGAATCAGCCCCAGCATTTT
>TRBD1|few|TRBJ2-7|TRBV5-4
CASSLQGSYEQYF
TGTGCCAGCAGCTTACAGGGGTCCTACGAGCAGTACTTC
>NA|NA|TRBJ2-5|TRBV7-3
CASSLVGSGKEETQYF
TGTGCCAGCAGCTTAGTCGGATCAGGGAAGGAAGAGACCCAGTACTTC
>TRBD1|once|TRBJ2-3|TRBV6-5
CASSFATGGDTQYF
TGTGCCAGCAGTTTCGCGACAGGGGGAGATACGCAGTATTTT
>NA|NA|TRBJ2-5|TRBV18
CASSLGVRETQYF
TGTGCCAGCTCACTAGGGGTTCGTGAGACCCAGTACTTC
>TRBD2|NA|TRBJ2-2|TRBV28
CASSPQGGGRSGELFF
TGTGCCAGCAGTCCCCAGGGCGGGGGGCGGTCCGGGGAGCTGTTTTTT
>NA|NA|TRBJ2-5|TRBV5-1
CASSLDRVWETQYF
TGCGCCAGCAGCTTGGACAGGGTCTGGGAGACCCAGTACTTC
>TRBD1|few|TRBJ2-7|TRBV10-1
CASSESGDSRQYF
TGCGCCAGCAGTGAGTCTGGGGACAGCAGGCAGTACTTC
>NA|NA|TRBJ1-5|TRBV25-1
CASSESQGLSNQPQHF
TGTGCCAGCAGTGAATCCCAGGGTTTGAGCAATCAGCCCCAGCATTTT
>TRBD1|NA|TRBJ1-3|TRBV10-2
CASSEGQGAHTIYF
TGCGCCAGCAGTGAGGGTCAGGGGGCTCACACCATATATTTT